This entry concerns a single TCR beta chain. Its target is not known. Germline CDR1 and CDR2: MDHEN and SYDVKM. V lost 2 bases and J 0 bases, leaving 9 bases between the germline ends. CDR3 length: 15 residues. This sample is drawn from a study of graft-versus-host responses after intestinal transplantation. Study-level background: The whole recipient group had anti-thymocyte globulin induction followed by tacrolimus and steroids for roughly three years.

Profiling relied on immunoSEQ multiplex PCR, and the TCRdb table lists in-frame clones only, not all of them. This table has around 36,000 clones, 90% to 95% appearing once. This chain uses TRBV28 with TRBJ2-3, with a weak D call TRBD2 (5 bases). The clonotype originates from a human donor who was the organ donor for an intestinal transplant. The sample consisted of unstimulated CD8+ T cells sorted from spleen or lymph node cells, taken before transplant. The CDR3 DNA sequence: TGTGCCAGCAGTTTAGGAGCGGCCAGCACAGATACGCAGTATTTT. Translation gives CASSLGAASTDTQYF.